This entry describes one T cell receptor (beta chain). Its specificity is unknown. Germline CDR1 SNHLY, CDR2 FYNNEI. Unmatched junction bases numbered 4, after V lost 7 bases and J lost 4 bases. The CDR3 runs to 14 residues. This record comes from a study of T cells after yellow fever vaccination. Overall study results and limits: The study noted that FACS-sorted repertoires could contain abundant clonotypes contaminating from the bulk population.

TCRdb independently ran MiXCR on the 5' RACE reads; one entry per CDR3 protein. The data contain 90,000 to 150,000 distinct CDR3 sequences, roughly 7.9% of them singletons. The starting material was CD4+ T cells sorted from PBMCs, obtained 35 to 50 days after the first yellow fever vaccination. The receptor was isolated from a man aged 18 to 30 who received the YFV17D yellow fever vaccine. The chain carries TRBV2 and TRBJ2-5, with TRBD2 matching 12 bases. The DNA for the CDR3 is TGTGCCAGCATGTGGACTAGCGGGGCAGAGACCCAGTACTTC. Its protein product is CASMWTSGAETQYF.